This TCR beta chain was sequenced for a study of T cell responses to AZD1222 COVID-19 vaccine. Germline assignment: CDR1 MGHRA and CDR2 YSYEKL. V shed 6 bases, J shed 3 bases, and the junction held 5 bases outside the gene matches. This CDR3 contains 13 residues. To note about this clone: Its antigen is unidentified.

Regarding the study as a whole: Vaccine-associated CD4 TCRs spanned spike, dominant at 160-218 and 743-854. White British donors predominated, females outnumbered males, and clonal diversity was possibly underestimated. Baseline seropositivity characterized only six or seven AZD1222 recipients. The peak T cell response came first, and repertoires were sampled only after it.

Repertoires were generated with immunoSEQ multiplex PCR, while TCRdb's copy carries only in-frame clones and drops some. The sample gives about 57,000 clones, around 85% of which show up once; approximately 15% is in the top ten. The sample in question was peripheral blood, obtained on day 0 of AZD1222 vaccination. The clonotype comes from an adult in good health. The chain recombines TRBV4-1 with TRBJ2-7, with 7 nucleotides matching TRBD2. This CDR3 is CASSSASGYEQYF. Here the CDR3 DNA reads TGCGCCAGCAGTTCAGCTAGCGGCTACGAGCAGTACTTC.